This T cell receptor (beta chain) was found in a study of blood T cells in healthy people across ages. It was with a sample-barcoded 5' primer and a J-beta primer mix that a second PCR of roughly 7 to 11 cycles was run. MiXCR, applied by TCRdb to the 5' RACE reads, yields one record per CDR3 protein. This table has hundreds of thousands of distinct CDR3 sequences, around two fifths appearing once. Material for sequencing was blood. The receptor was derived from a man older than 75 in good health.

In DNA form, the CDR3 reads TGTGCCAGTTTGACAGGCGGGCACCTCTACGAGCAGTACTTC. Amino acids: CASLTGGHLYEQYF. The chain joins TRBV6-2 or TRBV6-3 to TRBJ2-7, with a possible D match to TRBD1 (6 bases). V was shortened by 9 bases and J by 3 bases, with 18 bases between the two germline ends. The CDR3 is 14 residues long. Per germline, CDR1 MNHEY and CDR2 SVGEGT.